This TCR beta chain was retrieved from a study of tumor and adjacent non-tumor tissue in lung cancer (dated by TCRdb to the late 2010s). Notes on the research overall: The cohort included 12 adenocarcinoma, 2 squamous cell carcinoma and 1 small cell lung cancer patients. Among the approximately 15 patients, ages ranged from about 31 to 76 years, roughly ten were men and 5 were women, and disease was TNM stage I to III. Sequencing produced some 130,000,000 productive TCRbeta reads in total, an average of approximately 4.1 million reads per sample. Bulk TCRbeta repertoires were compared between lung tumor tissue and matched distant non-tumor lung tissue obtained from 15 or so lung cancer patients. TCRbeta CDR3 sequencing was performed on about 30 paired specimens, with one tumor sample and one normal lung sample collected per patient. General findings and caveats noted by the study authors: Peripheral blood was not sequenced, so blood TCRbeta repertoires in these lung cancer patients were not examined. Neither the sequencing platform nor unique molecular identifiers are named or mentioned anywhere in the methods. With only roughly 14 patients in the cohort, the authors noted that larger samples and more detailed clinical data are needed. Significantly higher TCR diversity (inverse Simpson) was observed in tumor tissue than in normal lung tissue (approximately 430 vs 150, P = 0.0075, Mann-Whitney U test). Significantly higher TCR diversity was found in younger patients, and higher tumor TCR diversity was associated with shorter overall and disease-free survival. A significantly larger cumulative share of the repertoire was made up by the top 100 clones in normal lung than in tumor tissue.

For CDR1 and CDR2, the germline V gene lists LGHNA and YNFKEQ. Counted from cysteine to phenylalanine, this CDR3 has 14 amino acids. Only CDR3 DNA is held: 42 bases, read in frame from base 1. A word on this clonotype: Its cognate antigen has yet to be identified. This may arise from a read error, as a much more abundant clone is one base away.

RNA was isolated from bulk, unsorted tissue, and RNA quality was assessed with a NanoDrop ND-1000 and an Agilent 2100. Newly diagnosed lung cancer patients without prior chemotherapy who had been admitted for thoracic surgery in China between August and November 2014 were enrolled as donors. Patients with previous radiotherapy or chemotherapy, or with another concurrent cancer, were excluded from the study. Pieces of surgical tissue measuring roughly 1-2 cm3 were kept in RNAlater solution and stored at -80 degrees C until use. Library preparation used multiplex PCR. For sequencing, an Illumina HiSeq 2500 was employed. TCRbeta libraries were constructed through three rounds of nested PCR with primers (Table S4) according to protocols adapted from ARM-PCR. Before sequencing, PCR products of 200-500 bp were excised from the gel and purified with the QIAquick gel extraction kit. The published analysis was carried out like this. Reads were cleaned with Trimmomatic, merged with FLASH into complete CDR3 sequences, and assigned to V(D)J germline segments with MiTCR. Clonal diversity was calculated as the inverse Simpson's index using VDJtools. Productive reads were defined as in-frame sequences without a premature stop codon. The raw public data were reprocessed by TCRdb itself: fastp quality trimming at Q25, MiXCR clonotype calling, in-frame beta chains only. Rows merge per CDR3 protein into single entries with the most common DNA and genes. TCRdb's processing, not the authors', yielded these V and J calls. The sample profile shows some 200,000 distinct CDR3 sequences; 71% of them were found once. The ten largest make up 20% to 25% of the sample.

The receptor comes from a man in his sixties with non-small cell lung cancer. The sequence is built from TRBV4-2 and TRBJ1-1; TRBD1 could be the D gene, as 6 bases match. Material: lung tumor tissue. The DNA sequence is TGTGTCAGCAGCCAAGAGAGGGGGGTGACTGAAGCTTTCTTT. Its amino acids are CVSSQERGVTEAFF.